This T cell receptor beta chain was obtained from a study of shared clonotypes between healthy human individuals. General study results and limits: Large sequencing depth failed to make sorted-subset sequencing complete, rarefaction showed.

In the case of this clone: What it binds is not known.

Donors comprised healthy HIV-negative adults lacking recent acute infections or vaccinations. In the CD4+ fraction, cells were divided into CD45RA+ naive and CD45RA-negative memory subsets. Clones were read by immunoSEQ multiplex PCR, and TCRdb kept only the in-frame ones, dropping some. This table holds roughly 2.5 million clones, 90% to 95% found once. The CDR3 extends over 13 amino acids. Germline CDR1 and CDR2: LNHNV and YYDKDF (reference sequence). The germline V and J ends were trimmed by 0 bases and 5 bases, with 7 bases remaining between them. The material sequenced was naive CD4+ T cells sorted from blood. Stated subset: CD45RA+ positively selected. The clonotype comes from a young man in good health. The chain employs TRBV15 and TRBJ2-5; the D gene is possibly TRBD1 (5 bases). CDR3 DNA sequence: TGTGCCACCAGCAGAGAAGGGGTGGAGACCCAGTACTTC. Translation: CATSREGVETQYF. Full variable domain (remainder filled in from reference TRBV15 and TRBJ2-5): DAMVIQNPRYQVTQFGKPVTLSCSQTLNHNVMYWYQQKSSQAPKLLFHYYDKDFNNEADTPDNFQSRRPNTSFCFLDIRSPGLGDTAMYLCATSREGVETQYFGPGTRLLVL.